Each of the 3 T cell receptor beta chains below was sequenced from the same sample in a study of vaccination effects on CD4 cells after COVID-19. Expansion of antigen-specific CD4+ T cells with viral peptide pools was carried out by the ViraFEST assay before sequencing. When nine to ten days of culture had elapsed, CD4+ T cells were isolated. Vaccine recipients lacked prior SARS-CoV-2 infection and had negative nucleocapsid antibodies. Repertoires were generated with immunoSEQ multiplex PCR, while TCRdb's copy carries only in-frame clones and drops some. The data show tens of thousands of clones, 75% seen once. These receptors have no known antigen. Sequenced material: CD4+ T cells from PBMCs cultured with HCoV-OC43 spike peptides, taken before COVID-19 vaccination. Subset denoted: HCoV-OC43 spike overlapping peptide pool stimulation. Receptor source: a human donor who received a COVID-19 vaccine.

This clone was seen only a few times. J is TRBJ1-5 and V is TRBV19; no definite D call. V lost 7 bases to trimming and J lost 0 bases, with 13 bases between them. Germline assignment: CDR1 LNHDA and CDR2 SQIVND (reference sequence). The CDR3 spans 15 residues. The CDR3 protein is CASTLGGYSNQPQHF. CDR3 coding DNA: TGTGCCAGTACCTTGGGAGGGTATAGCAATCAGCCCCAGCATTTT.

The chain couples TRBV12-3 or TRBV12-4 to TRBJ1-1; D call uncertain. V was clipped by 4 bases and J by 8 bases, with 11 bases between them. The CDR3 has 12 amino acids. CDR3 DNA sequence: TGTGCCAGCAGTTCCTTCTCTGGGGAAGCTTTCTTT. Translating gives CASSSFSGEAFF.

The chain uses TRBV7-2 and TRBJ1-2, with 12 bases lining up with TRBD1. The germline V gene has CDR1 SGHTA and CDR2 FQGNSA. The CDR3 covers 15 residues. V shed 4 bases, J shed 6 bases, and the junction held 6 bases outside the gene matches. The CDR3 loop reads CASSSYGTGGDGYTF. The CDR3 DNA reads TGTGCCAGCAGCTCATACGGGACAGGGGGCGATGGCTACACCTTC. Drawing the rest from reference TRBV7-2 and TRBJ1-2, the complete variable domain is GAGVSQSPSNKVTEKGKDVELRCDPISGHTALYWYRQSLGQGLEFLIYFQGNSAPDKSGLPSDRFSAERTGGSVSTLTIQRTQQEDSAVYLCASSSYGTGGDGYTFGSGTRLTVV.